This T cell receptor beta chain is drawn from a study of CD4+ T cells in melanoma. Turning to this clone: Its antigen is not identified.

Study results and limitations: CD8+ T cell, macrophage and B cell function reportedly correlated with neoantigen-specific CD4+ T cells. In melanoma, neoantigen-specific CD4+ T cells reportedly differed in differentiation state.

The method was immunoSEQ multiplex PCR; TCRdb's version includes in-frame clones alone and lacks a portion of them. This table has some 15,000 clones, about 63% appearing once. The CDR3 consists of 18 residues. The trim removed 1 base at V and 3 bases at J, leaving 11 bases unmatched. CDR1 is SGHNT, CDR2 YENEEA, per germline. This sequence was found in a human donor with melanoma. The chain uses TRBV11-3 and TRBJ2-1; 8 bases align to TRBD2. The material sequenced was cells from a culture (not recorded whether cultured in vitro). The CDR3 here is CASSLGSGGGAFYNEQFF. In DNA, the CDR3 is TGTGCCAGCAGCTTAGGGTCGGGAGGGGGGGCCTTCTACAATGAGCAGTTCTTC.